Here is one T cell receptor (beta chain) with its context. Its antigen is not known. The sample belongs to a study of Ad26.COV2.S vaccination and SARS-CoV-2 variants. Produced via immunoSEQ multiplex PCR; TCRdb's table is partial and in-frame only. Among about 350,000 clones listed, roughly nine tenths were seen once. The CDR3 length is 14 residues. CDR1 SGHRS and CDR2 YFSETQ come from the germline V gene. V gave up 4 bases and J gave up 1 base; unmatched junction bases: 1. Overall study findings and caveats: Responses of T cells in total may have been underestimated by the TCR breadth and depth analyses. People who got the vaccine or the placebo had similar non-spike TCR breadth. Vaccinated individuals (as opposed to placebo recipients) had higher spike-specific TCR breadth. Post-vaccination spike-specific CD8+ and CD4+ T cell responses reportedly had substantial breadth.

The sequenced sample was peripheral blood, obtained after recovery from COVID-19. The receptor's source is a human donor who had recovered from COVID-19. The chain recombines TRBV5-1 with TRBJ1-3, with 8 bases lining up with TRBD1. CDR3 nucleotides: TGCGCCAGCAGCCAGGGGGCTTCTGGAAACACCATATATTTT. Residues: CASSQGASGNTIYF.